One sample yielded the 15 T cell receptor beta chains listed below, sequenced in a study of cytomegalovirus exposure and HLA in healthy donors. In the PCR, 60 Vbeta and 13 Jbeta primers were used. Clones were read by immunoSEQ multiplex PCR, and TCRdb kept only the in-frame ones, dropping some. The sample contains 110,000 to 150,000 clones, approximately 78% of which appear only once. Sequenced input: PBMCs. These receptors all stem from a female donor in good health and CMV-seronegative.

This clone was observed a single time. The chain carries TRBV5-1 and TRBJ2-1; 9 bases match TRBD2. Germline trimming cut 2 bases from V and 8 bases from J; bases unmatched to any gene: 14. This CDR3 is built from 17 residues. Germline V gene data show CDR1 as SGHRS and CDR2 as YFSETQ. DNA for the CDR3: TGCGCCAGCAGCTTCCGGCCAGTAGGGACTAGCTTCGATGAGCAGTTCTTC. It yields the protein CASSFRPVGTSFDEQFF.

This clone has only one observation. The V gene is TRBV11-3, the J gene TRBJ2-1, with 8 bases lining up with TRBD2. Looked up from germline, CDR1 is SGHNT and CDR2 is YENEEA. The CDR3 spans 13 residues. Trimming took 6 bases from V and 2 from J; bases not matched to a gene: 0. This chain's CDR3 is CASSSGTYNEQFF. The CDR3 nucleotides read TGTGCCAGCAGTAGCGGGACCTACAATGAGCAGTTCTTC.

V and J are TRBV5-1 and TRBJ1-5; no reliable D call. The CDR3 extends over 14 amino acids. The V gene's germline CDR1 is SGHRS and CDR2 YFSETQ. Trimming removed 0 bases from V and 7 bases from J, with 11 bases in between. In DNA form, the CDR3 reads TGCGCCAGCAGCTTGGGCGGATTTGGACAGCCCCAGCATTTT. This gives the protein CASSLGGFGQPQHF. The entire variable domain, with the rest obtained from reference TRBV5-1 and TRBJ1-5, is as follows: KAGVTQTPRYLIKTRGQQVTLSCSPISGHRSVSWYQQTPGQGLQFLFEYFSETQRNKGNFPGRFSGRQFSNSRSEMNVSTLELGDSALYLCASSLGGFGQPQHFGDGTRLSIL.

This clone turned up a few times. J is TRBJ2-1 and V is TRBV11-3, with 8 bases matching TRBD2. CDR1 SGHNT and CDR2 YENEEA come from the germline V gene. The CDR3 has 15 residues. V lost 5 bases, J lost 0 bases, and 3 bases stayed unmatched. The CDR3 region is CASSRSGSSYNEQFF. DNA for the CDR3: TGTGCCAGCAGCCGCAGCGGGAGCTCCTACAATGAGCAGTTCTTC.

The count of this clone is one. The chain is built from TRBV7-9 and TRBJ1-6, with 7 nucleotides matching TRBD1. Germline CDR1 SEHNR, CDR2 FQNEAQ (reference sequence). Germline trimming cut 2 bases from V and 0 bases from J; bases unmatched to any gene: 7. CDR3 size: 18 residues. The CDR3 nucleotides read TGTGCCAGCAGCTTAAAATCCAGGGGGAGCTCCTATAATTCACCCCTCCACTTT. This translates into CASSLKSRGSSYNSPLHF.

The CDR3 coding sequence is TGTGCCAGCAGTGACGGGGGACTAGCGGGGAAAGAGACCCAGTACTTC. Its protein product is CASSDGGLAGKETQYF. V gene TRBV2 combines with J gene TRBJ2-5; 13 bases fit TRBD2. This CDR3 has 16 residues. After removal of 3 bases from V and 3 bases from J, the junction contained 4 bases not matched to a gene. The V gene's germline CDR1 is SNHLY and CDR2 FYNNEI. Full variable domain (outside the CDR3, taken from reference TRBV2 and TRBJ2-5): EPEVTQTPSHQVTQMGQEVILRCVPISNHLYFYWYRQILGQKVEFLVSFYNNEISEKSEIFDDQFSVERPDGSNFTLKIRSTKLEDSAMYFCASSDGGLAGKETQYFGPGTRLLVL.

Concerning this clone itself: At one end, the junction sequence differs from germline, possibly due to a read error. The chain is built from TRBV7-9 and TRBJ1-2; the match to TRBD1 covers 7 bases. The CDR3 contains 13 residues. Germline CDR1 SEHNR, CDR2 FQNEAQ (reference sequence). The DNA of the CDR3 is TGTGCCAGCAGCTTAGCAGGGGGCCAGGGCTACCCCTTC. Encoded protein: CASSLAGGQGYPF.

About this clone: The junction departs from germline at one end; a sequencing error may be responsible. Within the sample, other DNA sequences also encode this same CDR3. This chain links TRBV10-3 with TRBJ2-3; 10 bases line up with TRBD1. The CDR3 runs to 16 residues. Germline CDR1 and CDR2: ENHRY and SYGVKD. The CDR3 sequence is CAISESWTGGTDTQYF. CDR3 in DNA: TGTGCCATCAGTGAGTCCTGGACAGGGGGTACAGATACGCAATATTTT.

The DNA for the CDR3 is TGCGCCAGCAGCTTTAGAGACAGCATGAACACTGAAGCTTTCTTT. Translation: CASSFRDSMNTEAFF. The gene calls are TRBV5-1 and TRBJ1-1, with D perhaps TRBD1 (5 bases). CDR3 length: 15 residues. Trimming removed 2 bases at V and 0 bases at J, with 11 bases between. Germline lookup yields CDR1 SGHRS and CDR2 YFSETQ.

The chain uses TRBV4-1 and TRBJ2-5; 14 nucleotides align to TRBD2. Per the germline V gene, CDR1 is MGHRA and CDR2 is YSYEKL. The CDR3 spans 17 residues. V lost 1 base, J lost 4 bases, and 5 bases stayed unmatched. DNA for the CDR3: TGCGCCAGCAGCCAAGGACTAGCGGGGGGGCGGGGAGAGACCCAGTACTTC. Its protein product is CASSQGLAGGRGETQYF.

In regard to this clone: The junction differs from germline at one of its ends, possibly a read error. V and J are TRBV28 and TRBJ2-7; D possibly corresponds to TRBD2 (5 bases). The CDR3 is 12 amino acids. Germline CDR1 MDHEN, CDR2 SYDVKM. The CDR3 bases are TGTGCCAGCAGCTCCCCTTTGGGGAGTAGCGACTTC. Translated: CASSSPLGSSDF.

The V gene is TRBV18, the J gene TRBJ2-7; a possible D gene is TRBD2 (5 bases). V was clipped by 3 bases and J by 6 bases, with 6 bases between them. Germline assignment: CDR1 KGHSH and CDR2 LQKENI. CDR3 size: 11 residues. The CDR3 bases are TGTGCCAGCTCACCGGGGAGCGAGCAGTACTTC. It encodes CASSPGSEQYF.

V and J are TRBV7-3 and TRBJ1-2; D gene ambiguous. Germline CDR1 is SGHTA and CDR2 is FQGTGA. Trimming took off 4 bases at V and 0 bases at J, with 21 bases between the two ends. CDR3 length: 18 amino acids. The CDR3 DNA is TGTGCCAGCAGCTCCTATACCGTATCCCTGAGTACTAACTATGGCTACACCTTC. Its protein is CASSSYTVSLSTNYGYTF.

This clone appeared a few times. The V call is TRBV7-6, the J call TRBJ2-7; 11 bases match TRBD2. The V gene end was trimmed by 8 bases and the J gene end by 3 bases; junction bases not matched to a gene: 6. The CDR3 spans 14 residues. In germline, CDR1 is SGHVS, CDR2 FNYEAQ. CDR3 residues: CASGTSGSNYEQYF. CDR3 bases: TGTGCCAGCGGTACTAGCGGGAGTAACTACGAGCAGTACTTC.

The chain couples TRBV27 to TRBJ2-3, with TRBD1 matching 7 bases. The CDR3 has 15 amino acids. Trimming cost V 5 bases and J 4 bases; bases outside gene matches: 9. CDR1 and CDR2 from the germline V gene are MNHEY and SMNVEV (reference sequence). CDR3 bases: TGTGCCAGCAGTCAGACAGGGCGTGGGTCAGATACGCAGTATTTT. It encodes CASSQTGRGSDTQYF.